The 5 T cell receptor beta chains in this list originate from one sample, sequenced in a study of shared clonotypes between healthy human individuals (dated by TCRdb to 2018 to 2021). The library was generated by the immunoSEQ multiplex PCR assay. Here the immuneACCESS table is served through TCRdb, limited to in-frame sequences with V and J called. Missing clones are a known gap in these copies; in checked studies unresolved V genes cover under half, and the rest lacks a known reason. The sample contains 950,000 to 1,100,000 clones, about 77% of them found a single time. Approximately 1.5% of the sample goes to the ten largest clones. Sequences were obtained from memory CD4+ T cells sorted from blood. Interpreted using the paper, the cell subset or site label stands for: CD45RA-negative fraction. The receptors were sampled from a man in his late teens or twenties in good health.

This clone was found once. This chain uses TRBV5-6 with TRBJ2-1, with 8 bases that match TRBD2. Germline values: CDR1 SGHDT, CDR2 YYEEEE. This CDR3 region has 11 residues. Trimming cost V 5 bases and J 10 bases; bases outside gene matches: 2. The CDR3: CASSRGREQFF. DNA for the CDR3: TGTGCCAGCAGTCGCGGGAGGGAGCAGTTCTTC.

This chain links TRBV18 with TRBJ2-5; the D is unclear. CDR1 and CDR2 (germline): KGHSH, LQKENI. CDR3 size: 12 residues. The V end was cut by 8 bases, the J end by 5 bases, with 12 bases between. The CDR3 DNA reads as TGTGCCAGCGCCGGACCCTCGGAGACCCAGTACTTC. Its protein product is CASAGPSETQYF.

The chain recombines TRBV6-5 with TRBJ2-2, with no clear D. The CDR3 extends over 13 amino acids. Trimming left V 2 bases short and J 8 bases short, with 9 bases between. Germline CDR1 is MNHEY and CDR2 is SVGAGI. CDR3 amino acids: CASSYPQTGELFF. The CDR3 DNA is TGTGCCAGCAGTTACCCTCAGACTGGGGAGCTGTTTTTT.

The chain employs TRBV6-6 and TRBJ2-7; TRBD1 aligns across 8 bases. The CDR3 runs 16 residues. V dropped 9 bases and J dropped 1; count of bases not matched to a gene: 14. The germline gives CDR1 MNHNY, CDR2 SVGAGI (reference sequence). Here the CDR3 reads CASTVRLQGASYEQYF. CDR3 sequence (DNA): TGTGCCAGTACCGTACGACTTCAGGGGGCATCCTACGAGCAGTACTTC.

The rearrangement links TRBV7-9 to TRBJ1-4; TRBD1 aligns across 7 bases. The V gene's germline CDR1 is SEHNR and CDR2 FQNEAQ (reference sequence). After removal of 8 bases from V and 6 bases from J, the junction contained 12 bases not matched to a gene. The CDR3 is 15 amino acids. CDR3 nucleotides: TGTGCCAGCGCCGTCACAGGGGTTATGGATGAAAAACTGTTTTTT. Residues: CASAVTGVMDEKLFF.